The present TCR beta chain was sequenced within a study of blood T cell repertoires in COVID-19. Study-level background: Donors in the United States, Italy and Spain gave samples during acute or convalescent COVID-19. Nucleic acid was either cDNA or gDNA, and it came from T cells, B-cell-depleted T cells, or PBMCs.

Germline values: CDR1 GTSNPN, CDR2 SVGIG (reference sequence). The ends lost 5 bases at V and 1 base at J; junction bases unmatched: 2. CDR3 size: 13 residues. Authors' processing steps: Estimated nucleated cell counts came from reference gene primer amplification. Using immunoSEQ multiplex PCR, the repertoire was profiled, and TCRdb retains in-frame clones only, with some absent. The D gene and trimming were derived from the DNA, and the V and J assignments and clone size from that table. This sample carries fewer than 200,000 clones, more than 70% of them seen once, and the ten largest clones take roughly 7.7%.

The rearrangement links TRBV30 to TRBJ1-1; TRBD1 matches at 9 bases. This receptor was taken from a woman aged 60-75 years with acute or convalescent COVID-19. The sequenced sample was peripheral blood. CDR3 in DNA: TGTGCCTGGGGGACAGGGCGGAACACTGAAGCTTTCTTT. It yields the protein CAWGTGRNTEAFF.